The 6 T cell receptor beta chains below all came from one sample that was sequenced in a study of shared clonotypes between healthy human individuals. Profiling relied on immunoSEQ multiplex PCR, and the TCRdb table lists in-frame clones only, not all of them. Of roughly 1,000,000 clones listed, 78% were seen once; the top ten hold around 0.61%. Sequenced sample: memory CD4+ T cells from PBMCs. Documented subset: CD45RA-negative fraction. The receptors come from a man aged 18 to 29 in good health. Some clones in this sample may be carry-over from other donors' samples.

There are a few counts of this clone. With only one base between it and a far larger clone, this is likely a read error. The identical CDR3 is also encoded by other nucleotide sequences in the sample. The chain uses TRBV5-1 and TRBJ2-5; D unclear. Germline V CDR1 and CDR2: SGHRS, YFSETQ. This CDR3 spans 13 amino acids. Trimming pared 0 bases from V and 2 bases from J, leaving 5 bases between. The CDR3 sequence is CASSLGVQETQYF. The CDR3 region has the DNA TGCGCCAGCAGCTTGGGGGTACAAGAGACCCAGTACTTC.

For the CDR3, the DNA is TGTGCCAGCAGCCCGTGGGGAGGAGACACCGGGGAGCTGTTTTTT. Its translation: CASSPWGGDTGELFF. This chain connects TRBV7-2 to TRBJ2-2; maybe TRBD2 (6 bases). The germline V gene encodes CDR1 SGHTA and CDR2 FQGNSA. V dropped 5 bases and J dropped 3 bases, with 13 bases sitting between them. The CDR3 runs 15 residues.

The V and J genes are TRBV23-1 and TRBJ1-3; D is undetermined. TRBV23-1 is classed as an ORF, of uncertain function. CDR3 length: 17 amino acids. The germline V and J ends were trimmed by 2 bases and 0 bases, with 14 bases remaining between them. As DNA, the CDR3 is TGCGCCAGCAGTCAAAGAAAGCAGTCAGACTCTGGAAACACCATATATTTT. This sequence encodes CASSQRKQSDSGNTIYF.

The V call is TRBV11-2, the J call TRBJ2-7; a weak D match, TRBD1 (6 bases). V was clipped by 3 bases and J by 5 bases, with 14 bases between them. Germline V gene lookup returns CDR1 SGHAT and CDR2 FQNNGV. This CDR3 has 14 residues. The CDR3 sequence: CASSFRGLADEQYF. Written as DNA, the CDR3 is TGTGCCAGCAGCTTCAGGGGCCTTGCGGACGAGCAGTACTTC.

This chain joins TRBV15 and TRBJ2-2, with 8 positions matching TRBD1. J was trimmed by 1 base and V by 0 bases; bases with no gene match: 7. The germline V gene encodes CDR1 LNHNV and CDR2 YYDKDF (reference sequence). CDR3 length equals 18 residues. The CDR3 is CATSRETQGAQNTGELFF. The CDR3 region has the DNA TGTGCCACCAGCAGAGAGACCCAGGGGGCACAGAACACCGGGGAGCTGTTTTTT.

The rearrangement uses TRBV25-1 and TRBJ1-2; D gene unclear. The V end was cut by 5 bases, the J end by 2 bases, with 9 bases between. The CDR3 has 13 residues. CDR1 is MGHDK, CDR2 SYGVNS, per germline. The CDR3: CASSLPGNYGYTF. As DNA, the CDR3 is TGTGCCAGCAGTCTACCCGGGAACTATGGCTACACCTTC.